One TCR beta chain is described in this entry. What this receptor recognizes is not known. The germline V gene encodes CDR1 SQVTM and CDR2 ANQGSEA. The CDR3 contains 14 residues, cysteine and phenylalanine counted. No DNA was logged. This sample is part of a study of CXCR3-negative and CXCR3-positive naive CD8 T cells (dated by TCRdb to the late 2010s). A note on the overall study: In total, about 150 million TRB reads were obtained, or roughly 1.5 +/- 0.3 million reads per library. Data from 11 donors, pooled across two independent experiments, went into the diversity and physicochemical repertoire analyses. TRBV-TRBJ cluster analysis included naive subsets from a handful of donors and memory cells from 3 donors. Study-wide findings and limitations: Freshly isolated PBMCs were used for most assays because CXCR3 expression went down partially after cryopreservation. Both naive subsets had comparably high repertoire diversity, while memory CD8+ T cells had much lower repertoire diversity. TRB CDR3s from CXCR3-positive naive cells showed higher hydrophobicity (lower Kidera factor 4), lower energy, and higher strength and volume indices than CXCR3-negative naive cells. Because surface CD5, which is linked to self-reactivity in mice, was comparable between the naive subsets, TCR interaction strength was also inferred from the physicochemical properties of TRB CDR3s. TRBV-TRBJ usage was similar between naive CXCR3-negative and CXCR3-positive cells from the same donor, while memory cells showed distinct patterns.

Each CD8+ T cell subset was flow-sorted in triplicate, and some 300,000 cells per subset were placed directly into RLT lysis buffer. To exclude memory contaminants, naive CD8+ T cells were stringently defined as CD45RO-CCR7+CD27+CD95-. Standard density gradient centrifugation was used to isolate peripheral blood mononuclear cells from buffy coats. A FACSAria III was used to flow-sort naive CXCR3-negative and CXCR3-positive CD8+ T cells. Total RNA was extracted from sorted cells using an RNeasy Mini Kit. Data came from a NextSeq 550. The Human TCR Profiling Kit (MiLaboratory) was used to prepare UMI-labeled 5' RACE TRB cDNA libraries. The full amount of extracted RNA was used for cDNA synthesis, and the full amount of resulting cDNA was used for PCR amplification. Libraries were prepared in parallel using an identical number of PCR cycles. Per the source publication's procedure: With a minimum of two reads required per UMI, MIGEC and MiXCR pulled out about 54,000 +/- 9,700 unique UMI-labeled TRB cDNA molecules from each library. An average of approximately 40,000 +/- 10,000 functional in-frame TRB CDR3 nucleotide clonotypes without stop codons was found per library. After downsampling to 5000 UMI-labeled TRB molecules per sample, diversity metrics such as normalized Shannon-Wiener and Chao1 were calculated in VDJtools. For the central five CDR3 residues, VDJtools calculated physicochemical properties weighted by clonotype size, namely interaction energy, strength, volume and Kidera factor 4. TCRdb reprocessed the reads into one record per CDR3 protein sequence, lacking DNA. Here the V and J calls rest on TCRdb's processing, not on the authors' analysis. In this sample's table one finds approximately 98,000 distinct CDR3 sequences. The top ten clones comprise roughly 1.1% of the sample.

The chain links TRBV29-1 with TRBJ2-1; TCRdb's D gene call, TRBD2, goes unchecked for lack of DNA. The sequencing sample was made of naive CXCR3+ CD8+ T cells from blood. The cell subset or site label corresponds to: CD45RO-CCR7+CD27+CD95- naive CD8+ T cells expressing CXCR3 (TNR3+). The TCR comes from a human donor in good health. Some clones in this sample may be carry-over from other donors' samples. The encoded CDR3 is CSVEGLAGEDEQFF.